The rows below give T cell receptor beta chains drawn from one sample of a study of PD-L1 blockade in urothelial cancer. Clones were sequenced by immunoSEQ multiplex PCR, and TCRdb holds only the in-frame ones, with some missing. The sample lists tens of thousands of clones; 70% to 90% were seen once. The starting material was PBMCs, obtained around atezolizumab (anti-PD-L1) treatment. These receptors came from a man between 65 and 80 years old with urothelial cancer. CDR3s include the opening cysteine and the closing phenylalanine or tryptophan. The D gene is left open where the match is weak. Some rows have no size entry. The others give once, few or many, or a class for an expanded clone.

j_call	clone_size	d_call	v_call	cdr3_aa	cdr3_nt
TRBJ2-3	.	TRBD2	TRBV7-2	CASSLMWSGRAGDTQYF	TGTGCCAGCAGCTTAATGTGGAGCGGGAGGGCCGGAGATACGCAGTATTTT
TRBJ1-5	few	.	TRBV19	CASSARRMSNQPQHF	TGTGCCAGTAGTGCCCGGAGGATGAGCAATCAGCCCCAGCATTTT
TRBJ2-1	.	TRBD2	TRBV10-3	CAISEGSSGMDEQFF	TGTGCCATCAGTGAGGGGTCTAGCGGGATGGATGAGCAGTTCTTC
TRBJ1-6	.	.	TRBV6-1	CATIPGVTYNSPLHF	TGTGCCACCATCCCCGGGGTGACCTATAATTCACCCCTCCACTTT
TRBJ2-7	.	.	TRBV28	CASTTGNLLYEQYF	TGTGCCAGCACTACAGGGAACCTCCTCTACGAGCAGTACTTC
TRBJ2-7	.	TRBD2	TRBV5-1	CASSLPGLAGGWSYEQYF	TGCGCCAGCAGCCTCCCCGGACTAGCGGGTGGCTGGAGTTACGAGCAGTACTTC
TRBJ1-4	.	TRBD1	TRBV5-1	CASSLAGGIEKLFF	TGCGCCAGCAGCTTGGCAGGGGGCATTGAAAAACTGTTTTTT
TRBJ2-3	.	TRBD2	TRBV18	CASSPEAGVTDTQYF	TGTGCCAGCTCACCCGAGGCGGGGGTCACAGATACGCAGTATTTT
TRBJ2-5	.	TRBD2	TRBV5-4	CASSLGLAAQETQYF	TGTGCCAGCAGCTTGGGACTAGCGGCCCAAGAGACCCAGTACTTC
TRBJ2-7	once	.	TRBV18	CASSQNRYTYEQYF	TGTGCCAGCTCACAAAACAGGTATACCTACGAGCAGTACTTC
TRBJ2-3	.	TRBD2	TRBV18	CASSPGLAGADTQYF	TGTGCCAGCTCACCGGGACTAGCGGGAGCAGATACGCAGTATTTT
TRBJ1-1	.	.	TRBV27	CASSPTGGVVDTEAFF	TGTGCCAGCAGTCCCACGGGGGGAGTGGTGGACACTGAAGCTTTCTTT
TRBJ2-5	.	TRBD2	TRBV7-7	CASSGGLAGGETQYF	TGTGCTAGCAGCGGCGGACTAGCGGGAGGGGAGACCCAGTACTTC
TRBJ2-1	.	.	TRBV27	CASSFQGGEQFF	TGTGCCAGCAGTTTCCAGGGGGGTGAGCAGTTCTTC
TRBJ2-7	.	.	TRBV7-2	CASSLAVGVYEQYF	TGTGCCAGCAGCTTAGCGGTCGGAGTCTACGAGCAGTACTTC
TRBJ2-7	.	.	TRBV28	CASSLSVGLSYEQYF	TGTGCCAGCAGTTTATCAGTAGGACTTAGCTACGAGCAGTACTTC
TRBJ2-1	.	.	TRBV5-1	CASRSLDRVNNEQFF	TGCGCCAGCAGGTCTTTGGACAGAGTGAACAATGAGCAGTTCTTC
TRBJ1-2	once	.	TRBV7-9	CASSQEPVTIRKYGYTF	TGTGCCAGCAGCCAGGAACCAGTAACCATCAGGAAGTATGGCTACACCTTC
TRBJ2-2	.	.	TRBV15	CATSWTVNTGELFF	TGTGCCACCAGCTGGACAGTGAACACCGGGGAGCTGTTTTTT
TRBJ1-1	.	.	TRBV21-1	CASSILPRDDTEAFF	TGTGCCAGCAGCATTCTCCCCAGGGATGACACTGAAGCTTTCTTT
TRBJ2-5	.	.	TRBV11-2	CASSPLGGNQETQYF	TGTGCCAGCAGCCCCCTGGGGGGAAACCAAGAGACCCAGTACTTC
TRBJ2-2	.	TRBD1	TRBV5-1	CASSSGQTNTGELFF	TGCGCCAGCAGCTCGGGACAGACGAACACCGGGGAGCTGTTTTTT
TRBJ2-7	.	.	TRBV5-8	CASSLGVGVAVEQYF	TGTGCCAGCAGCTTGGGGGTGGGAGTCGCGGTCGAGCAGTACTTC
TRBJ1-1	few	.	TRBV18	CASSRGGLDTEAFF	TGTGCCAGCTCCCGGGGGGGGCTGGACACTGAAGCTTTCTTT
TRBJ2-1	.	.	TRBV7-9	CASSSGPFHNEQFF	TGTGCCAGCAGTTCCGGTCCCTTCCACAATGAGCAGTTCTTC
TRBJ2-2	.	TRBD1	TRBV10-1	CASSEGGHGELFF	TGCGCCAGCAGTGAAGGGGGCCACGGGGAGCTGTTTTTT
TRBJ2-6	.	.	TRBV5-4	CASSSVAGPGANVLTF	TGTGCCAGCAGCTCGGTAGCAGGGCCTGGGGCCAACGTCCTGACTTTC
TRBJ1-5	.	.	TRBV19	CASSPQTNQPQHF	TGTGCCAGTAGTCCCCAGACTAATCAGCCCCAGCATTTT
TRBJ1-1	.	.	TRBV25-1	CASSDFRGNAEAFF	.
TRBJ2-1	few	TRBD1	TRBV5-1	CASSPRGSPYNEQFF	TGCGCCAGCAGCCCCAGGGGGTCCCCCTACAATGAGCAGTTCTTC
TRBJ2-2	once	TRBD2	TRBV10-2	CASSGGRVTGELFF	TGCGCCAGCAGTGGCGGGAGGGTCACCGGGGAGCTGTTTTTT
TRBJ1-5	.	.	TRBV9	CASSVQGGGGPQHF	TGTGCCAGCAGCGTTCAAGGAGGCGGGGGGCCCCAGCATTTT
TRBJ2-4	few	.	TRBV30	CAWSPRSRGPSVNIQYF	TGTGCCTGGAGCCCCAGGTCCAGGGGACCTTCGGTCAACATTCAGTACTTC
TRBJ2-1	.	.	TRBV15	CATSRSDSEEQFF	TGTGCCACCAGCAGATCTGACAGCGAAGAGCAGTTCTTC
TRBJ1-5	.	.	TRBV7-2	CASSPEDTNNQPQHF	TGTGCCAGCAGCCCCGAAGACACCAACAATCAGCCCCAGCATTTT
TRBJ1-1	.	.	TRBV10-1	CASSVQRSDTEAFF	TGCGCCAGCAGTGTTCAACGTTCGGACACTGAAGCTTTCTTT
TRBJ2-7	few	.	TRBV11-3	CASKRLECSSYEQYF	TGTGCCAGCAAACGTCTGGAGTGCAGCTCCTACGAGCAGTACTTC
TRBJ2-1	.	TRBD2	TRBV5-1	CASSSGTSGSVYNEQFF	TGCGCCAGCAGCTCAGGGACTAGCGGGAGCGTCTACAATGAGCAGTTCTTC
TRBJ2-1	.	TRBD2	TRBV27	CASRNTSGRASFF	TGTGCCAGCAGAAATACTAGCGGGAGGGCCTCGTTCTTC
TRBJ2-2	.	.	TRBV16	CASSQSEVGELFF	TGTGCCAGCAGCCAATCGGAGGTCGGGGAGCTGTTTTTT
TRBJ2-7	.	TRBD1	TRBV12-5	CASGSGQNNFNYEQYF	TGTGCTAGTGGTTCGGGACAGAATAATTTTAACTACGAGCAGTACTTC
TRBJ1-4	.	TRBD1	TRBV6-6	CASSYYGQGNEKLFF	TGTGCCAGCAGTTACTACGGACAGGGGAATGAAAAACTGTTTTTT
TRBJ1-1	.	TRBD1	TRBV4-1	CASSQDPGQGFTEAFF	TGCGCCAGCAGCCAAGATCCGGGACAGGGGTTCACTGAAGCTTTCTTT
TRBJ2-3	.	TRBD2	TRBV30	CAWSVRLAGGRKDTQYF	TGTGCCTGGAGCGTGAGACTAGCGGGAGGGCGTAAAGATACGCAGTATTTT
TRBJ2-5	.	.	TRBV5-5	CASSPMGGAVTQETQYF	TGTGCCAGCAGCCCCATGGGGGGGGCTGTAACTCAAGAGACCCAGTACTTC
TRBJ2-2	.	TRBD2	TRBV9	CASSERTSGSFTGELFF	TGTGCCAGCAGCGAACGGACTAGCGGGAGTTTCACCGGGGAGCTGTTTTTT
TRBJ1-1	few	TRBD1	TRBV5-1	CASSLKGGEEKGTYRTEAFF	TGCGCCAGCAGCTTGAAAGGGGGCGAGGAAAAAGGGACGTACAGGACTGAAGCTTTCTTT
TRBJ2-7	.	TRBD2	TRBV14	CASSLSGTSIREQYF	TGTGCCAGCAGCCTATCCGGGACTAGCATACGAGAGCAGTACTTC